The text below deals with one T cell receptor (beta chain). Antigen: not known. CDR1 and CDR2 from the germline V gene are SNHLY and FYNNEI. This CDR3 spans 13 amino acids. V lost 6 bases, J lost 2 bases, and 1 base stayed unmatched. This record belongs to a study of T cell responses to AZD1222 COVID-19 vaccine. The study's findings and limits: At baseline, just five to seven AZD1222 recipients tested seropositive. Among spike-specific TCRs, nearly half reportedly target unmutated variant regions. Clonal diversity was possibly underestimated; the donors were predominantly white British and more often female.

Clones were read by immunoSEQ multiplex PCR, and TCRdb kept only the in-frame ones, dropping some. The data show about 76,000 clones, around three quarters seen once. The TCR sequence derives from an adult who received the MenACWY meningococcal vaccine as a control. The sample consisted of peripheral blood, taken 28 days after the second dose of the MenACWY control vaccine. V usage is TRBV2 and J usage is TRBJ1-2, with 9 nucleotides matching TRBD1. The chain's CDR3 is CASRGTGNYGYTF. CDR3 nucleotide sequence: TGTGCCAGCAGGGGGACAGGGAACTATGGCTACACCTTC.